Below, 23 T cell receptor beta chains from the same sample are listed, as sequenced in a study of blood T cells in healthy people across ages. The second PCR ran about 6 to 11 cycles with a sample-barcoded 5' primer and J-beta primers. TCRdb re-derived calls from the 5' RACE reads in MiXCR, one entry per CDR3 protein. The repertoire has about 1,400,000 distinct CDR3 sequences, 45% to 70% of them found once; the top ten carry approximately 7%. The sample taken for sequencing was blood. These receptors originate from a man aged 18 to 29 in good health.

The chain recombines TRBV29-1 with TRBJ2-5, with 7 positions matching TRBD2. The germline V gene has CDR1 SQVTM and CDR2 ANQGSEA. The junction had 14 bases not matched to a gene; V was cut back by 5 bases and J by 2 bases. The CDR3 covers 16 residues. The CDR3: CSVMGGGRGFQETQYF. CDR3 bases: TGCAGCGTTATGGGGGGGGGAAGAGGTTTTCAAGAGACCCAGTACTTC.

V usage is TRBV7-2 and J usage is TRBJ2-7; 11 nucleotides align to TRBD2. V lost 1 base and J lost 1; bases outside the gene matches: 18. Germline CDR1 reads SGHTA; CDR2 reads FQGNSA. There are 21 residues in the CDR3. The CDR3 DNA reads TGTGCCAGCAGCTTAGGGCGGACAGGGGATCTAGCGGGAGGCCAATCCTACGAGCAGTACTTC. This encodes CASSLGRTGDLAGGQSYEQYF.

The CDR3 reads CASSPAGSHSYEQYF. DNA for the CDR3: TGTGCCAGCAGCCCAGCCGGGTCCCATTCCTACGAGCAGTACTTC. The chain recombines TRBV7-2 with TRBJ2-7; D call uncertain. Looked up from germline, CDR1 is SGHTA and CDR2 is FQGNSA. The CDR3 runs 15 residues. V gave up 5 bases and J gave up 1 base, with 15 bases separating them.

This clonotype has only a few counts. This chain connects TRBV4-1 to TRBJ2-1; a weak D match, TRBD2 (6 bases). This CDR3 has 13 residues. V was cut by 4 bases and J by 11 bases, with 15 bases left in between. The germline CDR1 and CDR2 sequences are MGHRA and YSYEKL. The CDR3 sequence is CASSPTGSPKQFF. DNA for the CDR3: TGCGCCAGCAGCCCTACCGGGAGTCCCAAGCAGTTCTTC.

The CDR3: CASSQGGRTYEQYF. Written as DNA, the CDR3 is TGCGCCAGCAGCCAAGGCGGCAGAACCTACGAGCAGTACTTC. The V call is TRBV4-3, the J call TRBJ2-7; no reliable D call. This CDR3 region has 14 residues. Germline CDR1 is LGHNA and CDR2 is YSLEER. With 1 base removed from V and 2 bases from J, the gap between germline ends came to 9 bases.

This clonotype was picked up one time. The chain recombines TRBV11-2 with TRBJ2-3, with 9 bases that match TRBD1. V lost 5 bases, J lost 0 bases, and 12 bases stayed unmatched. Germline lookup yields CDR1 SGHAT and CDR2 FQNNGV. The CDR3 sequence is 18 residues long. The CDR3 DNA reads as TGTGCCAGCAGCCCCTCACTACACAGGGGGCTGAGCACAGATACGCAGTATTTT. It is translated as CASSPSLHRGLSTDTQYF.

This clonotype was seen only once. The chain recombines TRBV7-2 with TRBJ2-5; 13 bases fit TRBD2. Judging by the DNA end, TRBJ2-7 fits better; the J call may be wrong. Germline CDR1 and CDR2: SGHTA and FQGNSA. This CDR3 region has 16 residues. The CDR3 DNA follows: TGTGCCAGCAGCTATAGGACTAGCGGGGGACCGCGCGAGCAGTACTTC. Translation gives CASSYRTSGGPREQYF.

Of note for this clonotype: One end of the junction varies from germline; a read error may be responsible. The rearrangement links TRBV27 to TRBJ2-5, with a weak D call TRBD2 (6 bases). The J call may be incorrect, as the DNA end agrees better with TRBJ2-7. Germline assignment: CDR1 MNHEY and CDR2 SMNVEV (reference sequence). This CDR3 comprises 14 residues. CDR3 protein: CAGSLTGLAYEQYF. The CDR3 DNA is TGTGCCGGCAGTTTAACGGGACTGGCTTACGAGCAGTACTTC.

V and J are TRBV7-6 and TRBJ1-4, with a possible D match to TRBD1 (6 bases). Trimming pared 2 bases from V and 4 bases from J, leaving 14 bases between. In germline, CDR1 is SGHVS, CDR2 FNYEAQ. This CDR3 is 16 amino acids long. The CDR3 nucleotides are TGTGCCAGCAGCTTAACAGTGAGGACAGTTAATGAAAAACTGTTTTTT. It translates to CASSLTVRTVNEKLFF. The full variable domain, its missing parts supplied by reference TRBV7-6 and TRBJ1-4, is GAGVSQSPRYKVTKRGQDVALRCDPISGHVSLYWYRQALGQGPEFLTYFNYEAQQDKSGLPNDRFSAERPEGSISTLTIQRTEQRDSAMYRCASSLTVRTVNEKLFFGSGTQLSVL.

The J gene is TRBJ2-4, the V gene TRBV29-1; D uncertain. The V end was cut by 4 bases, the J end by 0 bases, with 10 bases between. The CDR3 loop spans 14 amino acids. Germline CDR1 reads SQVTM; CDR2 reads ANQGSEA. CDR3 protein: CSVAHRIAKNIQYF. For the CDR3, the DNA is TGCAGCGTTGCGCATAGGATAGCCAAAAACATTCAGTACTTC.

The V call is TRBV10-3, the J call TRBJ2-7; D uncertain. V was pared by 3 bases and J by 1 base, with 10 bases between. Germline lookup yields CDR1 ENHRY and CDR2 SYGVKD. This CDR3 contains 14 residues. CDR3 loop: CAISDSAVSYEQYF. CDR3 in DNA: TGTGCCATCAGTGACTCTGCCGTATCCTACGAGCAGTACTTC.

The V and J genes are TRBV6-5 and TRBJ1-5; unclear D gene. The CDR3 spans 15 residues. V lost 10 bases and J lost 0, with 16 bases in between. Germline lookup yields CDR1 MNHEY and CDR2 SVGAGI. CDR3 bases: TGTGCCACGCGAAAACAGAGAAATAGCAATCAGCCCCAGCATTTT. This sequence encodes CATRKQRNSNQPQHF.

The CDR3 DNA reads as TGCAGCCCTGAGCCCCGCGAAGAGACCCAGTACTTC. Its protein is CSPEPREETQYF. The chain joins TRBV20-1 to TRBJ2-5; the D is unclear. The CDR3 consists of 12 residues. In germline, CDR1 is DFQATT, CDR2 SNEGSKA (reference sequence).

V and J are TRBV4-1 and TRBJ2-7, with TRBD2 matching over 7 bases. CDR1 and CDR2 from the germline V gene are MGHRA and YSYEKL. The CDR3 length is 14 residues. J gave up 4 bases and V 6 bases, and 9 bases lay outside the gene matches. CDR3: CASRHMGGTYEQYF. CDR3 DNA sequence: TGCGCCAGCAGGCACATGGGGGGGACTTACGAGCAGTACTTC.

The chain carries TRBV18 and TRBJ1-5, with TRBD1 matching 8 bases. Trimming at V came to 3 bases and at J to 5 bases, leaving 6 bases not matched to a gene. The CDR3 is made up of 15 amino acids. Germline V CDR1 and CDR2: KGHSH, LQKENI. In DNA form, the CDR3 reads TGTGCCAGCTCACCGCCGGGACAGGAGTATCAGCCCCAGCATTTT. This gives the protein CASSPPGQEYQPQHF. The complete variable domain, with remaining parts taken from reference TRBV18 and TRBJ1-5, reads NAGVMQNPRHLVRRRGQEARLRCSPMKGHSHVYWYRQLPEEGLKFMVYLQKENIIDESGMPKERFSAEFPKEGPSILRIQQVVRGDSAAYFCASSPPGQEYQPQHFGDGTRLSIL.

This clonotype was counted a few times. The DNA is omitted, as the CDR3 cannot be located on it reliably, and the CDR3 follows TCRdb's listing. The chain has TRBV21-1 and TRBJ2-3; the table gives TRBD1 as D, unverified against the DNA. TRBV21-1 is deemed a pseudogene. The CDR3 region is 17 residues in length, termini included. This CDR3 reads CASSLIFGRGSTDTQYF.

The sample holds a few counts of this clonotype. The rearrangement joins TRBV21-1 to TRBJ2-1. TRBV21-1 is a pseudogene segment. There are 17 residues in the CDR3. This CDR3 reads CASSQTGVGSAKNEQFF. In DNA, the CDR3 is TGTGCCAGCAGTCAAACCGGGGTAGGGAGCGCTAAAAATGAGCAGTTCTTC.

The chain employs TRBV25-1 and TRBJ2-4; D ambiguous. Judging by the DNA end, TRBJ2-7 fits better; the J call may be wrong. The V gene's germline CDR1 is MGHDK and CDR2 SYGVNS. The CDR3 spans 13 residues. The CDR3 DNA is TGTGCCAGCAGTAAGGCGGTCAGCTACGAGCAGTACTTC. It yields the protein CASSKAVSYEQYF.

The V call is TRBV12-3 or TRBV12-4, the J call TRBJ2-7; weak D call: TRBD1 (6 bases). V was trimmed by 5 bases and J by 3 bases, leaving 11 bases between them. The CDR3 is made up of 13 amino acids. The CDR3 is CASSQTTGYEQYF. Here the CDR3 DNA reads TGTGCCAGCAGTCAAACGACAGGCTACGAGCAGTACTTC.

This clonotype has only a few counts. V gene TRBV3-1 combines with J gene TRBJ2-1; the D gene is possibly TRBD2 (6 bases). There are 16 residues in the CDR3. Germline V CDR1 and CDR2: LGHDT, YNNKEL (reference sequence). Between the trimmed V and J ends, which lost 0 bases and 1 base, there was a span of 10 bases. The CDR3 region is CASSQDWGVSYNEQFF. DNA of the CDR3: TGTGCCAGCAGCCAAGATTGGGGGGTATCCTACAATGAGCAGTTCTTC.

The J gene is TRBJ1-2, the V gene TRBV5-1, with D unresolved. The CDR3 contains 15 residues. CDR1 and CDR2 (germline): SGHRS, YFSETQ. The ends were cut back, 3 bases at V and 5 bases at J, with 17 bases in the middle. The CDR3, as DNA: TGCGCCAGCAGCTCTGCAGGACCAACTGGGTATGGCTACACCTTC. It codes for CASSSAGPTGYGYTF.

This CDR3 reads CAINFALQGKNEQFF. The CDR3 DNA reads TGTGCCATCAACTTTGCTCTACAGGGAAAGAATGAGCAGTTCTTC. This chain links TRBV10-3 with TRBJ2-1; tentative D call: TRBD1 (6 bases). Germline V lookup: CDR1 ENHRY, CDR2 SYGVKD. Trimming cost V 7 bases and J 7 bases, with 20 bases left between them. The CDR3 sequence is 15 residues long.

J is TRBJ1-2 and V is TRBV2; D remains unclear. This CDR3 is 12 amino acids long. V was pared by 10 bases and J by 1 base, with 10 bases between. Germline loops: CDR1 SNHLY, CDR2 FYNNEI. The CDR3 is CATREGNYGYTF. CDR3 sequence (DNA): TGTGCCACTAGGGAGGGTAACTATGGCTACACCTTC.